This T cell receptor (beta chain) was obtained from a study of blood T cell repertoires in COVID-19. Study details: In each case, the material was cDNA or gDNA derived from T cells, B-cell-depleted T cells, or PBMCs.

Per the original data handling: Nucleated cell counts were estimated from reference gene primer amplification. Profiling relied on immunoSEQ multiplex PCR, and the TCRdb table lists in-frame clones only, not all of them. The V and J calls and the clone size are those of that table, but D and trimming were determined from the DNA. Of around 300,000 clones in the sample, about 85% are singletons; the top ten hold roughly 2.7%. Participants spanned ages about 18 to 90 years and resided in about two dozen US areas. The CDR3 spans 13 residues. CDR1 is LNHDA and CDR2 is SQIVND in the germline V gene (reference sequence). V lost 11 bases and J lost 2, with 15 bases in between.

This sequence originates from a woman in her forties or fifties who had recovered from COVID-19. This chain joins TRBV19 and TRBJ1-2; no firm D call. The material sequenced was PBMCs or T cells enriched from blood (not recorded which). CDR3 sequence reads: CAPEGEKNYGYTF. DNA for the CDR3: TGTGCCCCGGAGGGAGAGAAGAACTATGGCTACACCTTC.